This T cell receptor beta chain stems from a study of identical twins. Points from the study as a whole: Out-of-frame alpha sequences common to twins exhibited a surplus of low generation probability. Memory repertoires lacked the insertion deficit that abundant cord blood beta clonotypes showed. Weaker excess sharing between twins was seen in beta out-of-frame sequences.

TCRdb reprocessed the 5' RACE reads with MiXCR, giving one entry per CDR3 protein. The table records 250,000 or so distinct CDR3 sequences, roughly 8.7% of them present only once. In this sample, this clonotype turned up a few times. What it recognizes is unknown. V lost 3 bases to trimming and J lost 0 bases, with 9 bases between them. CDR1 is DFQATT and CDR2 is SNEGSKA in the germline V gene (reference sequence). This CDR3 has 13 residues. The same sample was also used in a study of yellow fever vaccine responses in identical twins.

The TCR sequence derives from a woman between 18 and 30 years old in good health. The chain employs TRBV20-1 and TRBJ2-7; D is ambiguous. The sample comprised CD8+ T cells sorted from blood. The CDR3 bases are TGCAGTGCTAGGCGGACGTCCTCCTACGAGCAGTACTTC. Translated: CSARRTSSYEQYF.